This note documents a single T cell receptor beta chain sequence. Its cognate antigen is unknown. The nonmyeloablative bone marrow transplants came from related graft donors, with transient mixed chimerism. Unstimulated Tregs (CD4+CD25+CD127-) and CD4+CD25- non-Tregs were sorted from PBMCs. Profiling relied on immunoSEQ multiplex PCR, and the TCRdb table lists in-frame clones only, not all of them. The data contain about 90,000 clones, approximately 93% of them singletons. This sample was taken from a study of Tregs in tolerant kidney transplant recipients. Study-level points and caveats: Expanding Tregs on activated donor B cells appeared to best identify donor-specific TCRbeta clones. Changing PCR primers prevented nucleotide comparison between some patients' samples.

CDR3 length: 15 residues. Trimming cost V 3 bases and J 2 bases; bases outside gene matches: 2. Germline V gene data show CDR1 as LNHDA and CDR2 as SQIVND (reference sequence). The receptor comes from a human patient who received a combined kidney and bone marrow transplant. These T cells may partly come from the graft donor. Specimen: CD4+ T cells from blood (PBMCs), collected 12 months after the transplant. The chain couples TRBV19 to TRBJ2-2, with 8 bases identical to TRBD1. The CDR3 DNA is TGTGCCAGTAGTATGGGGACAGGAAACACCGGGGAGCTGTTTTTT. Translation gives CASSMGTGNTGELFF.